This entry lists 27 T cell receptor beta chains sequenced from one sample in a study of T-cell reconstitution after alpha-beta-depleted transplantation in children. It was with unique molecular identifiers that the TCRbeta library was prepared. TCRdb fed the PCR reads into MiXCR, producing one record per CDR3 protein. The repertoire includes approximately 290,000 distinct CDR3 sequences, around a tenth of them detected once, and less than 25% sits in the top ten. This specimen was peripheral blood, taken 180 days after TCRalphabeta/CD19-depleted stem cell transplant. The receptors stem from a male patient aged 2-15 years who had a stem cell transplant for chronic granulomatous disease, so the T cells may come from the graft donor.

The table lists this clonotype with many counts. The rearrangement uses TRBV20-1 and TRBJ2-5; no clear D gene. V dropped 3 bases and J dropped 3 bases, with 17 bases sitting between them. This CDR3 contains 15 residues. Germline lookup yields CDR1 DFQATT and CDR2 SNEGSKA (reference sequence). The CDR3: CSASSIYSREETQYF. For the CDR3, the DNA is TGCAGTGCTAGCTCCATATACAGCCGGGAAGAGACCCAGTACTTC.

The genes are TRBV6-2 or TRBV6-3 and TRBJ1-5; TRBD1 aligns across 7 bases. The V gene end was trimmed by 6 bases and the J gene end by 3 bases; junction bases not matched to a gene: 5. The CDR3 sequence is 14 residues long. From germline, CDR1 is MNHEY and CDR2 SVGEGT. The CDR3 sequence: CASSRGEVNQPQHF. Written as DNA, the CDR3 is TGTGCCAGCAGCAGGGGGGAGGTCAATCAGCCCCAGCATTTT.

V usage is TRBV6-5 and J usage is TRBJ1-3; TRBD1 is a possible D gene (5 bases). In germline, CDR1 is MNHEY, CDR2 SVGAGI. The length of the CDR3 is 16 residues. The V and J ends lost 0 bases and 2 bases respectively, with 11 bases between them. The CDR3 protein is CASSYSQGAAGNTIYF. As DNA, the CDR3 is TGTGCCAGCAGTTACTCCCAGGGCGCGGCTGGAAACACCATATATTTT.

In the case of this clonotype: A single base separates this from a much larger clone, so it may be a read error. This chain links TRBV5-1 with TRBJ2-7; D possibly corresponds to TRBD1 (5 bases). Germline CDR1 and CDR2: SGHRS and YFSETQ. The CDR3 loop spans 14 amino acids. CDR3 sequence: CASSLPGYSYEQHF. DNA for the CDR3: TGCGCCAGCAGCTTACCAGGGTACTCCTACGAGCAGCACTTC.

At least ten counts were recorded for this clonotype. This chain uses TRBV10-3 with TRBJ1-2; D is possibly TRBD1 (5 bases). CDR1 and CDR2 (germline): ENHRY, SYGVKD. With 0 bases removed from V and 2 bases from J, the gap between germline ends came to 10 bases. The CDR3 length is 15 residues. The CDR3 region is CAISESQGGNYGYTF. CDR3 DNA: TGTGCCATCAGTGAGTCCCAGGGAGGAAACTATGGCTACACCTTC.

In its sample, this clonotype was seen many times. The genes are TRBV4-2 and TRBJ1-5, with a weak D call TRBD1 (5 bases). Germline assignment: CDR1 LGHNA and CDR2 YNFKEQ. Trimming removed 4 bases at V and 10 bases at J, with 20 bases between. This CDR3 spans 15 amino acids. The CDR3 is CASSPHRSKGDPQHF. As DNA, the CDR3 is TGTGCCAGCAGCCCGCACAGATCAAAAGGGGATCCCCAGCATTTT.

This chain connects TRBV13 to TRBJ2-5; 8 bases match TRBD2. After removal of 2 bases from V and 1 base from J, the junction contained 9 bases not matched to a gene. CDR1 and CDR2 from the germline V gene are PRHDT and FYEKMQ (reference sequence). This CDR3 is 17 amino acids long. The DNA of the CDR3 is TGTGCCAGCAGCTTACGAGTTTTCACTAGCGGCCAAGAGACCCAGTACTTC. It codes for CASSLRVFTSGQETQYF. The entire variable domain, with the rest obtained from reference TRBV13 and TRBJ2-5, is as follows: AAGVIQSPRHLIKEKRETATLKCYPIPRHDTVYWYQQGPGQDPQFLISFYEKMQSDKGSIPDRFSAQQFSDYHSELNMSSLELGDSALYFCASSLRVFTSGQETQYFGPGTRLLVL.

This clonotype was seen ten or more times. V usage is TRBV20-1 and J usage is TRBJ2-7, with 7 bases that match TRBD1. CDR3 size: 16 residues. J was trimmed by 4 bases and V by 3 bases; bases with no gene match: 15. Germline V gives CDR1 DFQATT, CDR2 SNEGSKA (reference sequence). The CDR3 sequence is CSASPLGDSLGYEQYF. CDR3 DNA: TGCAGTGCTAGCCCCCTGGGGGACAGTCTGGGGTACGAGCAGTACTTC.

This clonotype has ten or more counts. V is TRBV11-2 and J is TRBJ2-1; TRBD1 is a possible D gene (6 bases). The CDR3 runs to 14 residues. Trimming took off 2 bases at V and 7 bases at J, with 12 bases between the two ends. Germline V gene lookup returns CDR1 SGHAT and CDR2 FQNNGV. The CDR3 region has the DNA TGTGCCAGCAGCTTATGGGGGCTGGGGAATGAGCAGTTCTTC. This gives the protein CASSLWGLGNEQFF.

This clonotype was detected many times. This chain links TRBV7-9 with TRBJ2-2, with a possible D match to TRBD2 (5 bases). The V gene lost 3 bases and the J gene lost 1 base, with 9 bases spanning the gap. This CDR3 is built from 15 residues. The germline V gene encodes CDR1 SEHNR and CDR2 FQNEAQ (reference sequence). The CDR3 loop reads CASSFRRMNTGELFF. The DNA of the CDR3 is TGTGCCAGCAGCTTCCGGAGGATGAACACCGGGGAGCTGTTTTTT.

The chain couples TRBV4-3 to TRBJ2-3, with 7 positions matching TRBD1. CDR1 and CDR2 from the germline V gene are LGHNA and YSLEER. V trimming: 0 bases; J trimming: 2 bases; junction bases outside the gene matches: 8. The CDR3 covers 17 residues. The CDR3 bases are TGCGCCAGCAGCCAAGATATCACAGGGGCTATCACAGATACGCAGTATTTT. Residues: CASSQDITGAITDTQYF.

This clonotype showed up many times. This chain joins TRBV18 and TRBJ2-6; D is undetermined. Deletions cut 4 bases from V and 0 bases from J, with 7 bases between. This CDR3 spans 15 amino acids. Germline V gives CDR1 KGHSH, CDR2 LQKENI. CDR3 coding DNA: TGTGCCAGCTCACGAGCAAGCTCTGGGGCCAACGTCCTGACTTTC. Translated, it gives CASSRASSGANVLTF.

This clonotype was seen many times. The CDR3 loop reads CASSLRGAQETQYF. The CDR3 nucleotides read TGCGCCAGCAGCTTACGGGGCGCCCAAGAGACCCAGTACTTC. The genes are TRBV5-1 and TRBJ2-5; D may be TRBD1 or TRBD2 (5 bases each). V was clipped by 2 bases and J by 1 base, with 9 bases between them. This CDR3 is built from 14 residues. Germline CDR1 and CDR2: SGHRS and YFSETQ.

This clonotype has ten or more counts. This could be a read error, since a much larger clone is one nucleotide away. This chain links TRBV7-2 with TRBJ1-5, with TRBD1 identical over 8 bases. J lost 3 bases, V lost 1 base, and 2 bases had no gene match. The CDR3 sequence is 15 residues long. Per germline, CDR1 SGHTA and CDR2 FQGNSA. CDR3 sequence reads: CASSLGTGYNQPQHF. For the CDR3, the DNA is TGTGCCAGCAGCTTAGGGACAGGGTACAATCAGCCCCAGCATTTT.

The sample holds many counts of this clonotype. The chain combines TRBV9 with TRBJ2-1; D gene ambiguous. CDR1 and CDR2 (germline): SGDLS, YYNGEE. The CDR3 is made up of 12 amino acids. V shed 1 base and J shed 5 bases, with 4 bases lying between them. The CDR3 DNA reads as TGTGCCAGCAGCGTACGGCACAATGAGCAGTTCTTC. Translated: CASSVRHNEQFF.

This clonotype showed up many times. This chain joins TRBV20-1 and TRBJ2-7, with D perhaps TRBD1 (6 bases). V lost 0 bases and J 7 bases, leaving 25 bases between the germline ends. The CDR3 loop spans 17 amino acids. Germline CDR1 reads DFQATT; CDR2 reads SNEGSKA (reference sequence). The CDR3 nucleotides read TGCAGTGCTAGAGATGTGCGCGACAGGTACCACATGTGGGAGCAGTACTTC. Translated, it gives CSARDVRDRYHMWEQYF.

This clonotype appeared many times. CDR3: CASSWEGRRTGELFF. For the CDR3, the DNA is TGTGCCAGCAGCTGGGAGGGGCGGAGAACCGGGGAGCTGTTTTTT. V usage is TRBV7-2 and J usage is TRBJ2-2; 7 bases agree with TRBD2. Germline lookup yields CDR1 SGHTA and CDR2 FQGNSA. V lost 4 bases, J lost 5 bases, and 7 bases stayed unmatched. The CDR3 totals 15 residues.

The chain uses TRBV7-6 and TRBJ2-2; D perhaps matches TRBD2 (6 bases). Trimming took 2 bases from V and 6 from J, leaving 22 bases between them. The CDR3 extends over 18 amino acids. The germline V gene has CDR1 SGHVS and CDR2 FNYEAQ. The chain's CDR3 is CASSLLLPPGVGAGELFF. The DNA of the CDR3 is TGTGCCAGCAGCTTATTACTCCCACCGGGGGTTGGTGCCGGGGAGCTGTTTTTT.

In its sample, this clonotype was seen many times. The CDR3: CASSFGQGRGTDTQYF. The CDR3 coding sequence is TGTGCCAGCAGTTTTGGACAGGGAAGGGGCACAGATACGCAGTATTTT. V and J are TRBV12-3 or TRBV12-4 and TRBJ2-3; TRBD1 matches 8 bases. With 3 bases clipped from V and 1 base from J, the junction kept 6 bases outside the gene matches. This CDR3 contains 16 residues.

This clonotype was counted between two and nine times. This rearrangement joins TRBV19 to TRBJ1-4; TRBD1 matches 9 bases. Germline loops: CDR1 LNHDA, CDR2 SQIVND (reference sequence). J lost 7 bases, V lost 7 bases, and 19 bases had no gene match. The CDR3 runs to 18 residues. As DNA, the CDR3 is TGTGCCAGTAAGCTTCATGGTGGACAGGGGCTTTTGAGTGAAAAACTGTTTTTT. Amino acids: CASKLHGGQGLLSEKLFF.

This clonotype was seen at least ten times. CDR3 loop: CASSHGDRGTNQPQHF. The CDR3 DNA is TGCGCCAGCAGCCACGGGGACAGGGGGACCAATCAGCCCCAGCATTTT. This chain joins TRBV5-1 and TRBJ1-5; 11 bases map to TRBD1. Germline loops: CDR1 SGHRS, CDR2 YFSETQ. This CDR3 contains 16 residues. The V segment lost 4 bases and the J segment 3 bases; nucleotides outside the gene matches: 6.

This clonotype showed up many times. The V call is TRBV28, the J call TRBJ1-2, with D perhaps matching TRBD1 (5 bases). This CDR3 spans 16 amino acids. Germline lookup yields CDR1 MDHEN and CDR2 SYDVKM. V dropped 6 bases and J dropped 0 bases, with 17 bases sitting between them. In DNA form, the CDR3 reads TGTGCCAGCAGGGAAGTAGGACACGCGGCTAACTATGGCTACACCTTC. Protein product: CASREVGHAANYGYTF.

The chain recombines TRBV5-6 with TRBJ2-6; D is undetermined. The V gene's germline CDR1 is SGHDT and CDR2 YYEEEE. V was shortened by 2 bases and J by 1 base, with 7 bases between the two germline ends. CDR3 size: 15 residues. The CDR3 nucleotides are TGTGCCAGCAGCTTCCGGAAATCTGGGGCCAACGTCCTGACTTTC. This codes for CASSFRKSGANVLTF.

The sample holds many counts of this clonotype. The chain joins TRBV30 to TRBJ2-5, with D perhaps being TRBD1 or TRBD2 (6 bases each). Trimming left V 0 bases short and J 4 bases short, with 18 bases between. In germline, CDR1 is GTSNPN, CDR2 SVGIG (reference sequence). CDR3 length: 16 amino acids. As DNA, the CDR3 is TGTGCCTGGAGTGTACTCGGAGGGGGAGTAGGAGAGACCCAGTACTTC. Amino acid sequence: CAWSVLGGGVGETQYF.

For this clonotype: Just one base apart from a much larger clone, this may be a read error. This chain joins TRBV10-3 and TRBJ2-1; D uncertain. The CDR3 is 11 amino acids. Germline V gives CDR1 ENHRY, CDR2 SYGVKD. V was cut by 10 bases and J by 5 bases, with 9 bases left in between. CDR3 protein: CANGRNNEQFF. The CDR3 DNA reads as TGTGCCAACGGGCGGAACAATGAGCAGTTCTTC.

The rearrangement links TRBV30 to TRBJ1-5, with 7 bases matching TRBD1. Germline values: CDR1 GTSNPN, CDR2 SVGIG (reference sequence). Trimming took 3 bases from V and 4 from J; bases not matched to a gene: 3. The CDR3 is made up of 13 amino acids. The CDR3 spells CAWSGTVNQPQHF. Here the CDR3 DNA reads TGTGCCTGGAGCGGGACAGTTAATCAGCCCCAGCATTTT.

This clonotype appeared many times. V and J are TRBV12-3 or TRBV12-4 and TRBJ1-5; D perhaps matches TRBD1 (5 bases). The CDR3 covers 14 residues. Trimming pared 3 bases from V and 6 bases from J, leaving 12 bases between. CDR3 in amino acids: CASSLEDIGQPQHF. In nucleotides, the CDR3 is TGTGCCAGCAGTTTGGAGGACATTGGTCAGCCCCAGCATTTT.